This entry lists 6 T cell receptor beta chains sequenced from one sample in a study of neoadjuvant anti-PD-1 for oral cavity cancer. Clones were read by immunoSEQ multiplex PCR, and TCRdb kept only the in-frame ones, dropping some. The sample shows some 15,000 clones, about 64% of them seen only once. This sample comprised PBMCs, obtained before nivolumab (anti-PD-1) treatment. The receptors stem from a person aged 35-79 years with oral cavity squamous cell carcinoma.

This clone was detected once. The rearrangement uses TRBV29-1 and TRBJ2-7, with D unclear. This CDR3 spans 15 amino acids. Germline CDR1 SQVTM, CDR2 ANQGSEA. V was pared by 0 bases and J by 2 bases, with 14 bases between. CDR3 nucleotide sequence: TGCAGCGTTGAAGATCCGAGTGGGGTTACCTACGAGCAGTACTTC. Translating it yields CSVEDPSGVTYEQYF.

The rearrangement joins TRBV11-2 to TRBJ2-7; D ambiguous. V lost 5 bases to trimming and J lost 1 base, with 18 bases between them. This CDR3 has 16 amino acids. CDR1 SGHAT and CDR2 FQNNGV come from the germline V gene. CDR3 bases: TGTGCCAGCAGCCCTCTCAAGGGTTTGAAGTCCTACGAGCAGTACTTC. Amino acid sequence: CASSPLKGLKSYEQYF.

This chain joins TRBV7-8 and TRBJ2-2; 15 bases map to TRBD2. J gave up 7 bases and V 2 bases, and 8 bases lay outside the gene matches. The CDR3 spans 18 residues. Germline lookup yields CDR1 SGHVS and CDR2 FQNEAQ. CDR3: CASSLRRTSGRADGELFF. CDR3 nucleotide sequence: TGTGCCAGCAGCTTAAGGAGGACTAGCGGGAGGGCCGACGGGGAGCTGTTTTTT.

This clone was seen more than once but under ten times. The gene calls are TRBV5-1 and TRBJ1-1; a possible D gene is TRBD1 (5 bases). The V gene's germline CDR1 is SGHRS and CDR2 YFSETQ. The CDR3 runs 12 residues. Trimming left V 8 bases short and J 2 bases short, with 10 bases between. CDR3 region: CARPGVNTEAFF. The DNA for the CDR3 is TGCGCCAGACCGGGGGTCAACACTGAAGCTTTCTTT. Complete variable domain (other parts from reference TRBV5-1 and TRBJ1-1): KAGVTQTPRYLIKTRGQQVTLSCSPISGHRSVSWYQQTPGQGLQFLFEYFSETQRNKGNFPGRFSGRQFSNSRSEMNVSTLELGDSALYLCARPGVNTEAFFGQGTRLTVV.

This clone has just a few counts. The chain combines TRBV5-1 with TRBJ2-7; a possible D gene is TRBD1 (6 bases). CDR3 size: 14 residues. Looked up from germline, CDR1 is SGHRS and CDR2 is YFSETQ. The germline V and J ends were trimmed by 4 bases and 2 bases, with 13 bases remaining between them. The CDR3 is CASSSRDMTYEQYF. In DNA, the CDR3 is TGCGCCAGCAGCAGCCGGGACATGACCTACGAGCAGTACTTC. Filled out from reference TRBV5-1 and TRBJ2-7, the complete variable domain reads KAGVTQTPRYLIKTRGQQVTLSCSPISGHRSVSWYQQTPGQGLQFLFEYFSETQRNKGNFPGRFSGRQFSNSRSEMNVSTLELGDSALYLCASSSRDMTYEQYFGPGTRLTVT.

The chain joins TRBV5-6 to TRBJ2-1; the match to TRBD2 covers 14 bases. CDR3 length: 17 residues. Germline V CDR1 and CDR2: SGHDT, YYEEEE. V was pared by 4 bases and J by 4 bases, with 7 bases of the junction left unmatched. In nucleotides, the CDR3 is TGTGCCAGCAGCCGGACGACTAGCGGGAGGGCTTACAATGAGCAGTTCTTC. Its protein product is CASSRTTSGRAYNEQFF. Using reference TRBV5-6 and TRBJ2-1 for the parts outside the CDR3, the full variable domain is DAGVTQSPTHLIKTRGQQVTLRCSPKSGHDTVSWYQQALGQGPQFIFQYYEEEERQRGNFPDRFSGHQFPNYSSELNVNALLLGDSALYLCASSRTTSGRAYNEQFFGPGTRLTVL.